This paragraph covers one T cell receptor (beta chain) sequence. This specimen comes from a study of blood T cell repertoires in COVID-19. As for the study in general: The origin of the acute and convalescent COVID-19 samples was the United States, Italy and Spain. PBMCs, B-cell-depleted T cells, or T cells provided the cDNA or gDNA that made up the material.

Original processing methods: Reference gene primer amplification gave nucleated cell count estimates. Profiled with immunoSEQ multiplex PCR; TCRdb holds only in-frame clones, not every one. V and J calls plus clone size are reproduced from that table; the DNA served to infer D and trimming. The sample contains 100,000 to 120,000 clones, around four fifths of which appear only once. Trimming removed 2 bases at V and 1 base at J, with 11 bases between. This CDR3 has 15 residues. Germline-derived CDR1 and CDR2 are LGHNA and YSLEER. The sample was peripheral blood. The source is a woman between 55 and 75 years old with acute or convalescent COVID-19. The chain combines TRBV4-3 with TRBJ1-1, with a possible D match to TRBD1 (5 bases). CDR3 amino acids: CASSQIDGGNTEAFF. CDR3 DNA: TGCGCCAGCAGCCAAATAGACGGGGGGAACACTGAAGCTTTCTTT.